This record concerns one T cell receptor beta chain sequence. Its antigen remains undetermined. Base-call qualities are not available, and no considerably larger clone is one nucleotide away. The germline V gene (reference sequence) specifies WNHNN as CDR1 and SYGVQD as CDR2. The CDR3, from cysteine to phenylalanine, totals 15 residues. The kept DNA is CDR3 alone, 45 bases in frame from the first base. Trimming removed 0 bases from V and 0 bases from J, leaving 8 bases between the germline ends. The entry originates in a study of blood T cell repertoires in COVID-19 (TCRdb year 2020). With respect to the entire study: Collaborator samples came from the United States, Italy and Spain and covered acute and convalescent phases of COVID-19. The material from the prospective study consisted of cDNA or gDNA derived from T cells, B-cell-depleted T cells, or PBMCs. The repertoires were released in a freely available public database intended as a resource for research on the immune response to SARS-CoV-2. The sample metadata nearly always contained a de-identified subject ID, COVID-19 status, age in years and sex. Subjects who had been exposed to COVID-19, were actively infected with it, or had recovered from it provided the deeply sampled blood TCRbeta repertoires that made up the dataset. The samples were drawn from two sources: the first 160 participants of the ongoing ImmuneRACE study, and 1,200 or so subjects contributed by 6 global collaborators. Where available, HLA class I and class II types were taken from metadata supplied by the sample provider and were not determined by assay-based typing. Findings and caveats that apply to the study as a whole: The amount of clinical and demographic metadata varied by source and participant and was provided uncurated.

One collaborating source in Seattle enrolled patients during active infection and followed them longitudinally through the course of disease. Collaborating institutions collected whole blood in K2EDTA tubes following their own protocols. Collaborator samples were shipped for TCRbeta analysis as frozen whole blood, isolated PBMCs, or DNA extracted from either sample type. TCRbeta CDR3 regions were amplified from genomic DNA using the immunoSEQ Assay, a bias-controlled multiplex PCR. The authors' analysis ran thus. The number of nucleated cells in each sample was estimated from the amplification of reference gene primers within the assay. Sequence reads were collapsed and filtered to measure the absolute abundance of every unique TCRbeta CDR3 rearrangement. For each sample, productive Simpson clonality was calculated by taking the square root of Simpson's diversity index across productive rearrangements. The immuneACCESS repertoire file appears here via TCRdb, limited to in-frame rearrangements. These files lack a portion of the clones; in checked studies, under half of the deficit traces to unresolved V genes, and the cause of the others is not known. The V and J calls and the clone size are those of that table, but D and trimming were determined from the DNA. The table for this sample lists roughly 180,000 clones; about 95% of them were counted only once. The ten largest clones add up to 0.76% of the sample.

The rearranged segments are TRBV10-1 and TRBJ1-1; the D gene identity is not certain. The sequence was obtained from a man under 40 with COVID-19, enrolled during active disease. Source material: peripheral blood. The DNA sequence is given as TGCGCCAGCAGTGAGTCCCGCAGGCTGAACACTGAAGCTTTCTTT. It codes for CASSESRRLNTEAFF.